A selection of T cell receptor beta chains follows, all from one sample in a study of T cell responses to AZD1222 COVID-19 vaccine. The data were produced by immunoSEQ multiplex PCR, yet TCRdb's version contains in-frame clones alone and is incomplete. The sample lists 150,000 to 200,000 clones, 87% seen once, with 2.5% to 3% in the top ten. This specimen was peripheral blood, taken on day 0 of AZD1222 vaccination. The receptors stem from an adult in good health. CDR3s include the opening cysteine and the closing phenylalanine or tryptophan. The D gene is left open where the match is weak. Clone size is not always given. Where it is, it says once, few, many or a class for expanded clones.

clone size	V gene	CDR3 length	D gene	J gene	CDR3 protein
once	TRBV15	16	TRBD1	TRBJ1-1	CATSRDQGRGNTESFF
NA	TRBV5-6	14	NA	TRBJ1-2	CASSSRDTPYGYTF
NA	TRBV19	15	NA	TRBJ1-4	CASKRGGVNSEKLFF
NA	TRBV10-3	16	NA	TRBJ1-5	CAISESGQLGVLPQHF
NA	TRBV19	14	NA	TRBJ1-2	CASSLRGGVYGYTF
NA	TRBV2	13	NA	TRBJ2-7	CASGLQGEDEQYF
NA	TRBV4-1	18	TRBD1	TRBJ2-2	CASSQAGTGVRGAGELFF
NA	TRBV29-1	13	TRBD1	TRBJ1-1	CSVSYRGSTEAFF
NA	TRBV4-2	16	NA	TRBJ2-3	CASSQLSGLSTDTQYF
NA	TRBV5-1	16	NA	TRBJ1-1	CASSLVTADLNTEAFF
NA	TRBV10-2	11	NA	TRBJ2-2	CASSHTGELFF
NA	TRBV7-9	18	TRBD1	TRBJ1-6	CASSRTGGAFMGSSPLHF
NA	TRBV5-1	15	NA	TRBJ1-4	CASSLVARSNEKLFF
NA	TRBV5-8	13	TRBD1	TRBJ2-5	CASRRDRGETQYF
NA	TRBV12-5	14	NA	TRBJ1-2	CASAVAGNMGGYTF
NA	TRBV30	13	NA	TRBJ2-2	CAWSVLGTGELFF
NA	TRBV7-9	12	NA	TRBJ2-3	CASSPDSNRQYF
NA	TRBV9	13	NA	TRBJ2-3	CASSLDFTDTQYF
few	TRBV4-1	16	NA	TRBJ1-2	CASSQESRTDNYGYTF
NA	TRBV3-1/TRBV3-2	13	NA	TRBJ2-3	CASSHLSTDTQYF
NA	TRBV5-3	16	TRBD2	TRBJ2-7	CARSLGRARGSLEQYF
NA	TRBV2	12	NA	TRBJ1-1	CASSEGGAEAFF
NA	TRBV5-1	15	NA	TRBJ1-1	CASMGRWNGNTEAFF
NA	TRBV5-1	17	TRBD1	TRBJ2-2	CASSGRQGAFMPGELFF
NA	TRBV11-1	13	NA	TRBJ1-2	CASSSQGDYGYTF
NA	TRBV24-1	15	NA	TRBJ1-5	CATSDPRGGNQPQHF
once	TRBV19	14	TRBD1	TRBJ2-7	CASSRQGRGYEQYF
NA	TRBV11-2	12	TRBD1	TRBJ2-1	CASSARDREQFF
NA	TRBV6-5	13	NA	TRBJ2-7	CASSTRSSYEQYF
NA	TRBV30	16	TRBD2	TRBJ2-7	CAWSGGLAGGGYEQYF
once	TRBV4-1	15	NA	TRBJ2-4	CASSQRELAKNIQYF
NA	TRBV7-9	14	NA	TRBJ2-3	CASRRDFSTDTQYF
NA	TRBV6-5	15	TRBD1	TRBJ1-5	CASSRQGGGSQPQHF
medium-sized	TRBV6-1	16	NA	TRBJ2-1	CASSAVAESSYNEQFF
NA	TRBV4-1	15	TRBD2	TRBJ2-1	CASSLTSGSYNEQFF
NA	TRBV20-1	14	TRBD2	TRBJ2-3	CSASLSGYTDTQYF
NA	TRBV3-1/TRBV3-2	16	NA	TRBJ2-2	CASSQDPGRGTGELFF